Listed below are T cell receptor beta chains from one sample, sequenced in a study of blood T cell repertoires in COVID-19. The method was immunoSEQ multiplex PCR; TCRdb's version includes in-frame clones alone and lacks a portion of them. In the table there are around 150,000 clones, around 84% of which are singletons. The sequenced material came from peripheral blood. The receptors stem from a man in his 70s with acute or convalescent COVID-19. Each CDR3 is given with its conserved first and last residue. D genes are given only for firm matches. Not every row has a clone size; where given, it reads once, few, many or a size class.

CDR3 DNA	CDR3 protein	D gene	V gene	J gene	clone size
TGTGCCAGCTCACCACAGCCGTTAAGGGGCTCCTACAATGAGCAGTTCTTC	CASSPQPLRGSYNEQFF	NA	TRBV18	TRBJ2-1	NA
TGTGCCAGTAGTGTTCTAGGCCAAGAGACCCAGTACTTC	CASSVLGQETQYF	NA	TRBV19	TRBJ2-5	NA
TGTGCCAGCAGCTCACTAGCGGGGGCAGAGACCCAGTACTTC	CASSSLAGAETQYF	TRBD2	TRBV7-2	TRBJ2-5	NA
TGTGCCAGCAGCCAAGAGAGGGCTACTGGAAACACCATATATTTT	CASSQERATGNTIYF	NA	TRBV4-2	TRBJ1-3	few
TGTGCCAGCAGTGAAACCGGGACAGGGGCCCTTTATGGCTACACCTTC	CASSETGTGALYGYTF	TRBD1	TRBV6-1	TRBJ1-2	NA
TGTGCCAGCAGTTCACCTACAGGATACTACGAGCAGTACTTC	CASSSPTGYYEQYF	NA	TRBV6-6	TRBJ2-7	NA
TGTGCCAGCAGCAGGAGGCTGGGAGCTAGCACAGATACGCAGTATTTT	CASSRRLGASTDTQYF	NA	TRBV5-6	TRBJ2-3	NA
TGTGCCAGCATGGGGACAGGGATGAACACTGAAGCTTTCTTT	CASMGTGMNTEAFF	TRBD1	TRBV2	TRBJ1-1	NA
TGTGCCAGCAGCCCCAGCGGGTCAGGAATTCAGCCCCAGCATTTT	CASSPSGSGIQPQHF	NA	TRBV27	TRBJ1-5	NA
TGTGCCAGCAGCGGGTACACAGCCATAATAGGGGATAACGAAAAACTGTTTTTT	CASSGYTAIIGDNEKLFF	NA	TRBV5-8	TRBJ1-4	NA
TGTGCCAGCAGCCAACTGGACAGGGTTGCTTTCTTT	CASSQLDRVAFF	TRBD1	TRBV3-1/TRBV3-2	TRBJ1-1	NA
TGTGCCAGCAGCTGGGGGGACCAGGGAACAATTGAGCAGTTCTTC	CASSWGDQGTIEQFF	NA	TRBV5-4	TRBJ2-1	NA
TGTGCCAACTCCCCAGGGCCCCACGAGCAGTACTTC	CANSPGPHEQYF	NA	TRBV10-3	TRBJ2-7	NA
TGTGCCAGCAGTGCAAATTTAGGGGGAAATGAGCAGTTCTTC	CASSANLGGNEQFF	NA	TRBV2	TRBJ2-1	NA
TGTGCCTGGAAAATGGGGCCCACTGAAGCTTTCTTT	CAWKMGPTEAFF	NA	TRBV30	TRBJ1-1	NA
TGTGCCAGCAGCCCCCGGGACATCCGGGCCGGGGAGCTGTTTTTT	CASSPRDIRAGELFF	NA	TRBV14	TRBJ2-2	NA
TGTGCCAGCAGTGAGTCCGGGACAGGGTTTGGCTACACCTTC	CASSESGTGFGYTF	TRBD1	TRBV6-1	TRBJ1-2	NA
TGTGCCAGCAGCGACTTCGAGGGCGGCGTCTACGAGCAGTACTTC	CASSDFEGGVYEQYF	NA	TRBV6-5	TRBJ2-7	NA
TGTGCCAGCAGCCCGACGGGAAGCAATCAGCCCCAGCATTTT	CASSPTGSNQPQHF	NA	TRBV5-5	TRBJ1-5	NA
TGTGCCAGCAGGCGCGGCAGACAGGGGATTGGGGGTCACGGGAACGAGCAGTTCTTC	CASRRGRQGIGGHGNEQFF	TRBD1	TRBV7-9	TRBJ2-1	NA